This TCR beta chain was sequenced in a study of response to subunit inactivated influenza vaccine. Findings of the study overall: New T cells are recruited in small numbers by each seasonal influenza vaccination, according to the authors' suggestion.

The ends were cut back, 3 bases at V and 3 bases at J, with 9 bases in the middle. The CDR3 contains 13 residues. Germline CDR1 is SGDLS and CDR2 is YYNGEE. Regarding this clonotype: The antigen is undetermined.

Each CDR3 protein is one row after TCRdb ran MiXCR on the RT-PCR reads. This table has 650,000 to 850,000 distinct CDR3 sequences, about 15% appearing once. The chain uses TRBV9 and TRBJ1-2; TRBD1 might be the D (5 bases). The sample consisted of PBMCs from blood, taken around 15 days before vaccination. This clonotype was sampled from a man between 50 and 59 years old who received an inactivated influenza vaccine. This chain's CDR3 is CASSDGTDYGYTF. DNA for the CDR3: TGTGCCAGCAGCGACGGGACTGACTATGGCTACACCTTC.